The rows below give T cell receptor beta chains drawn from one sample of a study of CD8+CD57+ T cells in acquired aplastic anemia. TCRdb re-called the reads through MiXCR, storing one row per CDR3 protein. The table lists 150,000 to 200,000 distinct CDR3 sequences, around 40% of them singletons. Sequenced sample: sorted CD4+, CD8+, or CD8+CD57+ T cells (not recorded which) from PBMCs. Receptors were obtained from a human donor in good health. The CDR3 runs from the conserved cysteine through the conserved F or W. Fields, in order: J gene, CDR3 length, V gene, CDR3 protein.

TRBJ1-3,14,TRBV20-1,CSAVDVNTPHTIYF
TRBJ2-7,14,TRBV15,CATSRDILVYEQYF
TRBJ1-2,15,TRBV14,CASSQDAGVNYGYTF
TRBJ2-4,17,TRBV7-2,CASSLGGVAVAKNIQYF
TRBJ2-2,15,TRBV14,CASSQVDRRLGELFF
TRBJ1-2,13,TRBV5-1,CASSLPSDYGYTF
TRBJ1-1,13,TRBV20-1,CSAGPGRHAEAFF
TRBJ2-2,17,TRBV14,CASSQGNRGRNTGELFF
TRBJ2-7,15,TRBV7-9,CASSFAGTSGYEQYF
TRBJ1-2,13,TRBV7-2,CASSFTTNYGYTF